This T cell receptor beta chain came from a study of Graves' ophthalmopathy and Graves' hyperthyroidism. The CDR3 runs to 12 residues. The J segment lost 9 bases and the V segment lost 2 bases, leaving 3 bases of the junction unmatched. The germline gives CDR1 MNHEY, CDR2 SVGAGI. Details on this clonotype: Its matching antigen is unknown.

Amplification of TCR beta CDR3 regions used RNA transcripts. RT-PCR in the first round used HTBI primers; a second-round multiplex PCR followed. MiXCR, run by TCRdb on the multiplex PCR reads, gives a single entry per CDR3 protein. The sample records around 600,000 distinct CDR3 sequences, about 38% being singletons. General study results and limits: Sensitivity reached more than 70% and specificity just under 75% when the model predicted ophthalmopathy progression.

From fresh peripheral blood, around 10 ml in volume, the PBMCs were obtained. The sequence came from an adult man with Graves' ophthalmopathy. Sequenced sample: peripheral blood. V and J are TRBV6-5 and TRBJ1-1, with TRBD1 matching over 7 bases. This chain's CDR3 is CASSYGTEKAFF. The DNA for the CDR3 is TGTGCCAGCAGTTACGGGACAGAAAAAGCTTTCTTT.